This passage covers 30 T cell receptor beta chains from one sample sequenced in a study of blood T cell repertoires in COVID-19. Data came from immunoSEQ multiplex PCR; TCRdb stores just in-frame clones and leaves some out. The sample includes 95,000 to 110,000 clones, about 90% seen only once; the top ten take roughly 15%. The sequenced sample was peripheral blood. All receptors derive from a man in his fifties or sixties with acute or convalescent COVID-19.

Written as DNA, the CDR3 is TGCGCCAGCAGCTGGGGACTAGCGGGAGGCCCTACCTACGAGCAGTACTTC. This encodes CASSWGLAGGPTYEQYF. V gene TRBV5-1 combines with J gene TRBJ2-7, with 15 nucleotides matching TRBD2. The CDR3 loop spans 17 amino acids. J gave up 2 bases and V 3 bases, and 6 bases lay outside the gene matches. The V gene's germline CDR1 is SGHRS and CDR2 YFSETQ.

The chain couples TRBV5-6 to TRBJ2-7; 8 nucleotides match TRBD2. V gave up 0 bases and J gave up 5 bases; unmatched junction bases: 10. This CDR3 is built from 16 residues. CDR1 is SGHDT and CDR2 is YYEEEE in the germline V gene. This CDR3 is CASSLVKAGGSHEQYF. The CDR3 nucleotides read TGTGCCAGCAGCTTGGTAAAGGCGGGAGGATCCCACGAGCAGTACTTC.

The chain recombines TRBV5-4 with TRBJ1-3; 9 bases fit TRBD1. Losses at the gene ends were 3 bases for V and 0 bases for J; bases not matched to a gene: 7. CDR1 and CDR2 from the germline V gene are SGHNT and YYREEE (reference sequence). The CDR3 runs to 17 residues. CDR3 sequence (DNA): TGTGCCAGCAGCTCTACTCGGGACAGGGTCTCTGGAAACACCATATATTTT. Its translation is CASSSTRDRVSGNTIYF.

The genes are TRBV7-9 and TRBJ2-3; 7 nucleotides agree with TRBD2. J gave up 2 bases and V 6 bases, and 2 bases lay outside the gene matches. The CDR3 is 13 residues long. CDR1 and CDR2 from the germline V gene are SEHNR and FQNEAQ (reference sequence). Written as DNA, the CDR3 is TGTGCCAGCAGTCGACTAGCCACAGATACGCAGTATTTT. Its protein is CASSRLATDTQYF. The variable domain in full, with the rest retrieved from reference TRBV7-9 and TRBJ2-3, is DTGVSQNPRHKITKRGQNVTFRCDPISEHNRLYWYRQTLGQGPEFLTYFQNEAQLEKSRLLSDRFSAERPKGSFSTLEIQRTEQGDSAMYLCASSRLATDTQYFGPGTRLTVL.

The gene calls are TRBV6-5 and TRBJ1-4, with D unresolved. From germline, CDR1 is MNHEY and CDR2 SVGAGI. This CDR3 spans 12 amino acids. The V and J ends lost 4 bases and 4 bases respectively, with 4 bases between them. DNA for the CDR3: TGTGCCAGCAGTTCCCTTAATGAAAAACTGTTTTTT. This encodes CASSSLNEKLFF.

In its sample, this clone was seen once. V gene TRBV11-2 combines with J gene TRBJ2-7; 14 nucleotides match TRBD2. Germline CDR1 reads SGHAT; CDR2 reads FQNNGV. V was pared by 5 bases and J by 2 bases, with 8 bases of the junction left unmatched. CDR3 length: 17 residues. The chain's CDR3 is CASSPIRTSGRTYEQYF. The DNA of the CDR3 is TGTGCCAGCAGCCCTATTCGGACTAGCGGGAGGACCTACGAGCAGTACTTC.

This chain uses TRBV27 with TRBJ2-7, with TRBD1 matching 7 bases. Germline V gene data show CDR1 as MNHEY and CDR2 as SMNVEV (reference sequence). V lost 0 bases to trimming and J lost 5 bases; unmatched junction nucleotides: 4. The CDR3 contains 14 residues. Written as DNA, the CDR3 is TGTGCCAGCAGTTTATCAGGGGGCCCACACGAGCAGTACTTC. This encodes CASSLSGGPHEQYF.

The chain joins TRBV30 to TRBJ2-2; 8 bases are shared with TRBD2. V trimming: 0 bases; J trimming: 1 base; junction bases outside the gene matches: 4. This CDR3 has 16 amino acids. Germline V gene sequence: CDR1 GTSNPN, CDR2 SVGIG (reference sequence). CDR3 protein: CAWSVRGTRNTGELFF. As DNA, the CDR3 is TGTGCCTGGAGTGTAAGAGGGACTAGGAACACCGGGGAGCTGTTTTTT.

The chain couples TRBV3-1 (or the pseudogene TRBV3-2) to TRBJ2-3; TRBD2 aligns across 10 bases. Trimming cost V 2 bases and J 4 bases; bases outside gene matches: 6. The CDR3 contains 16 residues. CDR1 is LGHDT, CDR2 YNNKEL, per germline (reference sequence). The CDR3 DNA sequence: TGTGCCAGCAGCCAAAGAATTCTAGCGGGGGCAGATACGCAGTATTTT. Translating gives CASSQRILAGADTQYF.

This chain uses TRBV3-1 (or the pseudogene TRBV3-2) with TRBJ2-2, with D perhaps TRBD1 (5 bases). The CDR3 contains 16 residues. Trimming removed 3 bases from V and 0 bases from J, with 11 bases in between. Per the germline V gene, CDR1 is LGHDT and CDR2 is YNNKEL (reference sequence). This chain's CDR3 is CASSHGHAANTGELFF. For the CDR3, the DNA is TGTGCCAGCAGCCACGGACACGCAGCGAACACCGGGGAGCTGTTTTTT.

This sequence joins TRBV7-8 and TRBJ2-7; 7 nucleotides line up with TRBD2. The CDR3 is 17 residues long. Germline assignment: CDR1 SGHVS and CDR2 FQNEAQ. Trimming cost V 0 bases and J 0 bases; bases outside gene matches: 8. In DNA, the CDR3 is TGTGCCAGCAGCTTAGCGCGCCAGCGGGAAAGCTCCTACGAGCAGTACTTC. Amino acid sequence: CASSLARQRESSYEQYF.

For this clone: The same CDR3 is also encoded by other DNA sequences in this sample. The genes are TRBV4-2 and TRBJ1-5; D is ambiguous. Germline V gene lookup returns CDR1 LGHNA and CDR2 YNFKEQ. Trimming pared 1 base from V and 4 bases from J, leaving 8 bases between. CDR3 length: 14 amino acids. CDR3 sequence reads: CASSQGRFNQPQHF. The CDR3 DNA reads TGTGCCAGCAGCCAAGGGCGGTTTAATCAGCCCCAGCATTTT.

The V call is TRBV28, the J call TRBJ1-5; D ambiguous. Trimming removed 4 bases at V and 5 bases at J, with 6 bases between. This CDR3 has 12 amino acids. CDR1 is MDHEN and CDR2 is SYDVKM in the germline V gene. In nucleotides, the CDR3 is TGTGCCAGCAGTTCGTCGTATCAGCCCCAGCATTTT. Its translation: CASSSSYQPQHF.

The chain employs TRBV28 and TRBJ1-2; 8 bases are shared with TRBD1. Germline V gene sequence: CDR1 MDHEN, CDR2 SYDVKM. Germline trimming cut 8 bases from V and 3 bases from J; bases unmatched to any gene: 11. This CDR3 is built from 15 residues. This CDR3 reads CASSPPAGGDYGYTF. The CDR3 region has the DNA TGTGCCAGCTCACCCCCCGCAGGGGGCGACTATGGCTACACCTTC.

The chain recombines TRBV28 with TRBJ2-3, with TRBD1 identical over 8 bases. V shed 6 bases, J shed 0 bases, and the junction held 2 bases outside the gene matches. CDR1 MDHEN and CDR2 SYDVKM come from the germline V gene. The CDR3 sequence is 14 residues long. The CDR3 nucleotides read TGTGCCAGCAGCCGACAGGGGAGCACAGATACGCAGTATTTT. Encoded protein: CASSRQGSTDTQYF. The whole variable domain, remainder taken from reference TRBV28 and TRBJ2-3, is DVKVTQSSRYLVKRTGEKVFLECVQDMDHENMFWYRQDPGLGLRLIYFSYDVKMKEKGDIPEGYSVSREKKERFSLILESASTNQTSMYLCASSRQGSTDTQYFGPGTRLTVL.

The V gene is TRBV5-4, the J gene TRBJ1-3; tentatively, D is TRBD1 (6 bases). Germline CDR1 SGHNT, CDR2 YYREEE (reference sequence). The CDR3 loop spans 16 amino acids. Trimming left V 3 bases short and J 0 bases short, with 13 bases between. The DNA of the CDR3 is TGTGCCAGCAGCTCCACGGGACATCCCTCTGGAAACACCATATATTTT. Residues: CASSSTGHPSGNTIYF.

This chain links TRBV14 with TRBJ2-1; 8 nucleotides match TRBD2. Unmatched junction bases numbered 9, after V lost 1 base and J lost 7 bases. Looked up from germline, CDR1 is SGHDN and CDR2 is FVKESK. CDR3 size: 16 residues. CDR3 in amino acids: CASSQGGAGVENEQFF. The CDR3 nucleotides are TGTGCCAGCAGCCAAGGGGGAGCGGGAGTTGAAAATGAGCAGTTCTTC.

V gene TRBV19 combines with J gene TRBJ2-1; D might be TRBD1 (6 bases). Germline-derived CDR1 and CDR2 are LNHDA and SQIVND (reference sequence). Trimming stripped 3 bases from V and 7 bases from J, with 10 bases between. CDR3 length: 13 amino acids. The CDR3 DNA is TGTGCCAGTAGTATGAGCAGGGGAAATGAGCAGTTCTTC. Its protein is CASSMSRGNEQFF.

The chain combines TRBV29-1 with TRBJ2-3; 12 bases fit TRBD2. Germline CDR1 reads SQVTM; CDR2 reads ANQGSEA. The CDR3 is 16 amino acids. J gave up 5 bases and V 4 bases, and 10 bases lay outside the gene matches. CDR3 region: CSVAARASGRVDTQYF. The CDR3 DNA is TGCAGCGTTGCCGCTCGGGCTAGCGGGAGGGTAGATACGCAGTATTTT.

The V gene is TRBV30, the J gene TRBJ1-1, with a possible D match to TRBD1 (6 bases). In germline, CDR1 is GTSNPN, CDR2 SVGIG (reference sequence). V lost 4 bases to trimming and J lost 1 base, with 10 bases between them. The CDR3 sequence is 13 residues long. CDR3 in amino acids: CAWIKDRNTEAFF. The CDR3 nucleotides read TGTGCCTGGATAAAGGACAGGAACACTGAAGCTTTCTTT.

J is TRBJ2-7 and V is TRBV3-1 (or the pseudogene TRBV3-2); D uncertain. This CDR3 spans 15 amino acids. V was cut by 0 bases and J by 2 bases, with 11 bases left in between. CDR1 LGHDT and CDR2 YNNKEL come from the germline V gene (reference sequence). CDR3 residues: CASSQDSVSAYEQYF. The CDR3 DNA sequence: TGTGCCAGCAGCCAAGACTCGGTATCGGCCTACGAGCAGTACTTC.

This clone was picked up one time. The chain has TRBV20-1 and TRBJ2-3; maybe TRBD2 (6 bases). CDR1 is DFQATT, CDR2 SNEGSKA, per germline (reference sequence). V gave up 3 bases and J gave up 0 bases, with 19 bases separating them. The CDR3 length is 17 residues. For the CDR3, the DNA is TGCAGTGCTAGTGGAGTACTAGCTCTTTATAGCACAGATACGCAGTATTTT. This codes for CSASGVLALYSTDTQYF.

The chain links TRBV5-4 to TRBJ2-1; TRBD2 aligns across 10 bases. The CDR3 runs to 17 residues. Per germline, CDR1 SGHNT and CDR2 YYREEE (reference sequence). The ends lost 9 bases at V and 7 bases at J; junction bases unmatched: 19. CDR3 protein: CATPYRGSGRAGNEQFF. The CDR3, as DNA: TGTGCCACACCATACCGGGGGAGCGGGAGGGCCGGGAATGAGCAGTTCTTC.

The CDR3, as DNA: TGTGCCAGCAGCCAGGTGGGGGCAACCAGTCCGCAGTACTTC. It codes for CASSQVGATSPQYF. This chain uses TRBV9 with TRBJ2-7; D possibly corresponds to TRBD1 (6 bases). The V and J ends lost 4 bases and 9 bases respectively, with 20 bases between them. The CDR3 contains 14 residues. The V gene's germline CDR1 is SGDLS and CDR2 YYNGEE.

The rearrangement uses TRBV3-1 (or the pseudogene TRBV3-2) and TRBJ2-5; 12 bases are shared with TRBD2. The CDR3 contains 15 residues. The ends lost 2 bases at V and 4 bases at J; junction bases unmatched: 2. The germline V gene encodes CDR1 LGHDT and CDR2 YNNKEL (reference sequence). The CDR3 protein is CASSQLAGGPETQYF. CDR3 DNA sequence: TGTGCCAGCAGCCAACTAGCGGGAGGGCCAGAGACCCAGTACTTC.

The chain recombines TRBV3-1 (or the pseudogene TRBV3-2) with TRBJ2-2; the match to TRBD1 covers 11 bases. The CDR3 length is 16 residues. Germline loops: CDR1 LGHDT, CDR2 YNNKEL (reference sequence). With V trimmed by 1 base and J by 6 bases, 4 bases remained unmatched. For the CDR3, the DNA is TGTGCCAGCAGCCAAGGCGGGACAGGGGGTTCCGGGGAGCTGTTTTTT. Translating gives CASSQGGTGGSGELFF.

The chain joins TRBV13 to TRBJ2-4, with 15 bases fitting TRBD2. There are 18 residues in the CDR3. Germline assignment: CDR1 PRHDT and CDR2 FYEKMQ (reference sequence). V trimming: 3 bases; J trimming: 8 bases; junction bases outside the gene matches: 11. The CDR3 reads CASSLVPGTSGGKDIQYF. The CDR3 DNA is TGTGCCAGCAGCTTGGTACCCGGGACTAGCGGGGGGAAGGACATTCAGTACTTC.

A few counts support this clone. This chain joins TRBV6-4 and TRBJ1-6; D possibly corresponds to TRBD1 (5 bases). This CDR3 is built from 15 residues. The germline V and J ends were trimmed by 2 bases and 6 bases, with 11 bases remaining between them. Germline loops: CDR1 MRHNA, CDR2 SNTAGT. This CDR3 is CASSDGREVNSPLHF. The CDR3 DNA reads as TGTGCCAGCAGTGACGGCAGGGAGGTTAATTCACCCCTCCACTTT.

The chain couples TRBV12-3 or TRBV12-4 to TRBJ2-3, with a possible D match to TRBD2 (5 bases). V was pared by 5 bases and J by 1 base, with 7 bases between. The CDR3 length is 13 residues. The CDR3 loop is CASSRTRTDTQYF. CDR3 coding DNA: TGTGCCAGCAGTAGGACTCGCACAGATACGCAGTATTTT.

This clone was picked up a small number of times. This rearrangement joins TRBV7-2 to TRBJ2-3; tentatively, D is TRBD1 (7 bases). Trimming removed 1 base at V and 4 bases at J, with 12 bases between. This CDR3 comprises 15 residues. Looked up from germline, CDR1 is SGHTA and CDR2 is FQGNSA. This CDR3 is CASSLGGRGADTQYF. As DNA, the CDR3 is TGTGCCAGCAGCTTAGGTGGCAGGGGGGCAGATACGCAGTATTTT.